This passage covers 9 T cell receptor beta chains from one sample sequenced in a study of blood T cell repertoires in COVID-19. Clones were sequenced by immunoSEQ multiplex PCR, and TCRdb holds only the in-frame ones, with some missing. Of 35,000 to 50,000 clones in the sample, approximately 80% were seen once. The specimen sequenced was peripheral blood. Source of these receptors: a man aged 50-59 years with active or convalescent COVID-19.

The rearrangement links TRBV5-1 to TRBJ2-3; tentative D call: TRBD1 (6 bases). Germline V lookup: CDR1 SGHRS, CDR2 YFSETQ. The CDR3 has 15 amino acids. The ends were cut back, 4 bases at V and 2 bases at J, with 14 bases in the middle. The CDR3 loop is CASSDRHSSTDTQYF. The CDR3 DNA is TGCGCCAGCAGCGACAGGCACAGCTCCACAGATACGCAGTATTTT.

The chain joins TRBV6-6 to TRBJ2-7; 7 bases map to TRBD1. The CDR3 is 13 amino acids. The V gene's germline CDR1 is MNHNY and CDR2 SVGAGI (reference sequence). V gave up 7 bases and J gave up 4 bases; unmatched junction bases: 7. This CDR3 is CASTPAGGYEQYF. Written as DNA, the CDR3 is TGTGCCAGCACTCCGGCAGGGGGTTACGAGCAGTACTTC.

This sequence joins TRBV18 and TRBJ1-1; a weak D match, TRBD1 (5 bases). This CDR3 has 16 residues. Germline CDR1 reads KGHSH; CDR2 reads LQKENI. V dropped 1 base and J dropped 2 bases, with 14 bases sitting between them. Here the CDR3 DNA reads TGTGCCAGCTCACCACAAGTGCAGGGAACAAACACTGAAGCTTTCTTT. As protein: CASSPQVQGTNTEAFF.

V and J are TRBV5-1 and TRBJ2-7; 8 bases are a match to TRBD2. J was trimmed by 3 bases and V by 4 bases; bases with no gene match: 15. In germline, CDR1 is SGHRS, CDR2 YFSETQ. The CDR3 is 17 amino acids. CDR3 sequence reads: CASSLGAGRVTSYEQYF. The CDR3 nucleotides read TGCGCCAGCAGCCTGGGGGCCGGGAGGGTAACGAGCTACGAGCAGTACTTC.

V gene TRBV12-5 combines with J gene TRBJ1-1, with 9 bases matching TRBD1. Germline V gene data show CDR1 as LGHNT and CDR2 as FRNRAP. The CDR3 is made up of 14 amino acids. Trimming cost V 7 bases and J 1 base; bases outside gene matches: 4. CDR3 nucleotide sequence: TGTGCTAGTGCCGCGGACAGGGGGAACACTGAAGCTTTCTTT. Protein sequence: CASAADRGNTEAFF.

The chain recombines TRBV7-9 with TRBJ1-2; 11 bases line up with TRBD1. The V segment lost 8 bases and the J segment 12 bases; nucleotides outside the gene matches: 14. Looked up from germline, CDR1 is SEHNR and CDR2 is FQNEAQ (reference sequence). The CDR3 has 14 amino acids. The CDR3 sequence is CASAGRRGQGGDTF. The CDR3 DNA follows: TGTGCCAGCGCTGGCCGCCGGGGACAGGGGGGAGACACCTTC.

V is TRBV27 and J is TRBJ1-5, with 9 nucleotides matching TRBD1. The CDR3 extends over 17 amino acids. The germline V gene has CDR1 MNHEY and CDR2 SMNVEV (reference sequence). The V gene end was trimmed by 2 bases and the J gene end by 5 bases; junction bases not matched to a gene: 10. The CDR3 sequence: CASSLRGGTGSDQPQHF. CDR3 DNA sequence: TGTGCCAGCAGTTTAAGAGGCGGGACAGGGAGTGATCAGCCCCAGCATTTT.

The chain recombines TRBV29-1 with TRBJ2-1; 9 positions agree with TRBD1. The germline gives CDR1 SQVTM, CDR2 ANQGSEA. V shed 7 bases and J 3 bases; nucleotides not matched to a gene: 7. The CDR3 loop spans 14 amino acids. CDR3: CSAGQGIGYNEQFF. The CDR3 region has the DNA TGCAGCGCCGGACAGGGGATAGGCTACAATGAGCAGTTCTTC.

The chain recombines TRBV5-1 with TRBJ2-3; 8 bases align to TRBD1. Looked up from germline, CDR1 is SGHRS and CDR2 is YFSETQ. J gave up 5 bases and V 4 bases, and 6 bases lay outside the gene matches. This CDR3 has 14 amino acids. CDR3 protein: CASSTRGPEDTQYF. The CDR3 DNA is TGCGCCAGCAGCACCAGGGGGCCTGAAGATACGCAGTATTTT.